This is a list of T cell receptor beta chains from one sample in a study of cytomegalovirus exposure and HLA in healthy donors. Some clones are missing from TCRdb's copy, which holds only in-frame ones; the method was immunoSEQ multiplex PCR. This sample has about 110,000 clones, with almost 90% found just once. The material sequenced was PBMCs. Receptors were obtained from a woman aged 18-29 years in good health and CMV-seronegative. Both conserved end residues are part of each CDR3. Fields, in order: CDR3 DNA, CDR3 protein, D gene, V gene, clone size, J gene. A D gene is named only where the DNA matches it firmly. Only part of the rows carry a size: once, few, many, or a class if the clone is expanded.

TGTGCCAGTAGTAGGGGGAGAACTAGCGGGGGCACTGGACGCTACGAGCAGTACTTC | CASSRGRTSGGTGRYEQYF | TRBD2 | TRBV19 | NA | TRBJ2-7
TGTGCCAGCAGCTTCCCGGGACAGGGTAAAAATGAGCAGTTCTTC | CASSFPGQGKNEQFF | TRBD1 | TRBV7-9 | NA | TRBJ2-1
TGTGCCAGCAGCGTGACAGGGGACTCCTACGAGCAGTACTTC | CASSVTGDSYEQYF | TRBD1 | TRBV9 | once | TRBJ2-7
TGTGCCAGCCTCGGCGGGGATACGCAGTATTTT | CASLGGDTQYF | NA | TRBV6-5 | NA | TRBJ2-3
TGTGCCAGCAGTTTAGGGGGCGTTGACTATGGCTACACCTTC | CASSLGGVDYGYTF | NA | TRBV28 | NA | TRBJ1-2
TGTGCCAGCAGCGACCGACAGGCAAATCAGCCCCAGCATTTT | CASSDRQANQPQHF | NA | TRBV9 | NA | TRBJ1-5
TGTGCCAGCAGTCCCTCGTCGGGATATACGCAGTATTTT | CASSPSSGYTQYF | NA | TRBV7-2 | NA | TRBJ2-3
TGTGCCAGCATTTCTGGGACAGTACCCAATGAGCAGTTCTTC | CASISGTVPNEQFF | TRBD1 | TRBV28 | NA | TRBJ2-1
TGTGCCAGCAGTGTCACAGGGACGTCCTACAATGAGCAGTTCTTC | CASSVTGTSYNEQFF | NA | TRBV6-4 | once | TRBJ2-1
TGTGCCAGCAGCCCTAGCGGGATCGTCGGGTACGAGCAGTACTTC | CASSPSGIVGYEQYF | TRBD2 | TRBV27 | NA | TRBJ2-7
TGTGCCTGGAACCCCGGGACAGGGGACACTGAAGCTTTCTTT | CAWNPGTGDTEAFF | TRBD1 | TRBV30 | NA | TRBJ1-1
TGCGCCAGCAGCCAAGATCTTGAGGGTGCTGGAAACACCATATATTTT | CASSQDLEGAGNTIYF | NA | TRBV4-3 | NA | TRBJ1-3
TGTGCCAGCAGCCCAGGGGCGTTCACAGATACGCAGTATTTT | CASSPGAFTDTQYF | NA | TRBV7-2 | NA | TRBJ2-3
TGTGCCAGCAGCTTGGGGACACCGGAGACCCAGTACTTC | CASSLGTPETQYF | NA | TRBV5-4 | NA | TRBJ2-5
TGTGCCAGCAACTTTCCGGGACAGGGCGCTGAAGCTTTCTTT | CASNFPGQGAEAFF | TRBD1 | TRBV2 | NA | TRBJ1-1
TGTGCCTGGAGAACCTTAGACAGGGGGCTCGAGCAGTACTTC | CAWRTLDRGLEQYF | TRBD1 | TRBV30 | NA | TRBJ2-7
TGTGCCAGCAATGGGAGAGGGCCTGAAGCTTTCTTT | CASNGRGPEAFF | NA | TRBV2 | few | TRBJ1-1
TGTGCCAGCAACGGGACAGGGGCCCAGCCCCAGCATTTT | CASNGTGAQPQHF | TRBD1 | TRBV14 | few | TRBJ1-5
TGTGCCAGCAGCCCACGACTAGCGGGGGGTGCGACCCAGTACTTC | CASSPRLAGGATQYF | TRBD2 | TRBV11-1 | NA | TRBJ2-5
TGTGCCAGCCTAGGAGGCGCAAGCACAGATACGCAGTATTTT | CASLGGASTDTQYF | NA | TRBV13 | NA | TRBJ2-3
TGTGCCAGCAGCGGACGGACAGGGGGGGCCTACGAGCAGTACTTC | CASSGRTGGAYEQYF | TRBD1 | TRBV7-9 | NA | TRBJ2-7
TGTGCCATCAGCAGTTCGGATACGCAGTATTTT | CAISSSDTQYF | NA | TRBV10-3 | NA | TRBJ2-3
TGTGCCAGCAGCTCTCTAGCGGGAGCCCACAATGAGCAGTTCTTC | CASSSLAGAHNEQFF | TRBD2 | TRBV7-9 | NA | TRBJ2-1
TGTGCCAGCAGTTTAGCAGGGTCTCCTCAGCCCCAGCATTTT | CASSLAGSPQPQHF | NA | TRBV28 | NA | TRBJ1-5
TGTGCCAGCAGTTACGATCCAATGGGGGGGAACTATGGCTACACCTTC | CASSYDPMGGNYGYTF | NA | TRBV6-5 | NA | TRBJ1-2
TGTGCCAGCGATGTCGGCAGGTGGCCGGAGGGGATGTCCGGGGAGCTGTTTTTT | CASDVGRWPEGMSGELFF | NA | TRBV21-1 | NA | TRBJ2-2
TGTGCCAGCAGTGAATCACAGATCCTGCCTGAAGCTTTCTTT | CASSESQILPEAFF | NA | TRBV6-1 | NA | TRBJ1-1
TGTGCCAGCAGCCGCGGGCAGGTTGGCTTGAACACTGAAGCTTTCTTT | CASSRGQVGLNTEAFF | NA | TRBV7-9 | NA | TRBJ1-1
TGTGCCAGCTCACACGGACAGGGGGCCGAGGCTTTCTTT | CASSHGQGAEAFF | TRBD1 | TRBV18 | once | TRBJ1-1
TGCGCCAGCAGCTTCGAGGGGACAGGAGAGACCCAGTACTTC | CASSFEGTGETQYF | TRBD1 | TRBV5-1 | NA | TRBJ2-5
TGTGCCAGCAGCCCCAGGGTAGTAAACATTCAGTACTTC | CASSPRVVNIQYF | NA | TRBV7-2 | NA | TRBJ2-4
TGCGCCAGCAGCCAAGAGGTAGCGGGAGGACGATACAATGAGCAGTTCTTC | CASSQEVAGGRYNEQFF | TRBD2 | TRBV4-3 | NA | TRBJ2-1
TGTGCCAGCAGCCATAGGACAGGGGATCCTAACACTGAAGCTTTCTTT | CASSHRTGDPNTEAFF | TRBD1 | TRBV4-2 | few | TRBJ1-1
TGTGCCAGCAGTCACGCTAGCGGGGGGACTGAGCAGTTCTTC | CASSHASGGTEQFF | TRBD2 | TRBV6-4 | NA | TRBJ2-1
TGTGCCAGCAGTATCCCTGGGGGCAGCTCGGCCTACGAGCAGTACTTC | CASSIPGGSSAYEQYF | NA | TRBV28 | NA | TRBJ2-7
TGTGCCAGCAGCTTCGAAGCGAACACTGAAGCTTTCTTT | CASSFEANTEAFF | NA | TRBV7-3 | NA | TRBJ1-1
TGCGCCAGCACTATACAGGGTGGCTATGGCTACACCTTC | CASTIQGGYGYTF | NA | TRBV23-1 | NA | TRBJ1-2
TGTGCCAGCAGACCCCGGGGACTAGCGGGAGCTCGGAGTACCGGGGAGCTGTTTTTT | CASRPRGLAGARSTGELFF | TRBD2 | TRBV7-8 | NA | TRBJ2-2
TGCGCCAGCAGCCCGCTACCGGGACAGGGCCAAGAGACCCAGTACTTC | CASSPLPGQGQETQYF | TRBD1 | TRBV5-1 | NA | TRBJ2-5
TGCGCCAGCAGTTGGTCCGGCTCCTACGAGCAGTACTTC | CASSWSGSYEQYF | NA | TRBV10-2 | few | TRBJ2-7
TGTGCCAGCAGCTCGTATTTCCGGGACAGCTCCTACGAGCAGTACTTC | CASSSYFRDSSYEQYF | TRBD1 | TRBV7-9 | NA | TRBJ2-7
TGTGCCAGCAGCCCGCCAAGACGTTTTATATGGAGGTACACCTTC | CASSPPRRFIWRYTF | NA | TRBV28 | NA | TRBJ1-2
TGCGCCAGCAGCCACCAAAGGAGGGACGAGCAGTACTTC | CASSHQRRDEQYF | NA | TRBV4-3 | NA | TRBJ2-7
TGTGCCAGCAGTTTAGCGGGGGACACTGAAGCTTTCTTT | CASSLAGDTEAFF | NA | TRBV28 | NA | TRBJ1-1
TGCGCCAGCAGCAGCACACAGAACGAGGGTCGGACTGAAGCTTTCTTT | CASSSTQNEGRTEAFF | NA | TRBV5-1 | NA | TRBJ1-1
TGTGCCAGCAGCTTAGACCCGGGACTAGCAGGCACAGATACGCAGTATTTT | CASSLDPGLAGTDTQYF | TRBD2 | TRBV11-1 | NA | TRBJ2-3
TGTGCCAGCAGCTTCTCCCTTTTGGTGGTCGGGGACACTGAAGCTTTCTTT | CASSFSLLVVGDTEAFF | NA | TRBV7-2 | NA | TRBJ1-1
TGTGCCAGCAGTTACTCGAGTGGGGCGCCCGAGCAGTACTTC | CASSYSSGAPEQYF | NA | TRBV6-6 | NA | TRBJ2-7
TGCAGTGCCGACAGGGAGGCTGAGCAGTTCTTC | CSADREAEQFF | NA | TRBV20-1 | NA | TRBJ2-1
TGTGCCAGCAGAGGGACAGGGGGTGAAAAACTGTTTTTT | CASRGTGGEKLFF | TRBD1 | TRBV9 | NA | TRBJ1-4
TGTGCCAGTAAGTGGGCAGGGGGCAATGAGCAGTTCTTC | CASKWAGGNEQFF | TRBD1 | TRBV19 | NA | TRBJ2-1
TGTGCCAGCAGCCCTTTGGGCGGGGCGGGGGACAATGAGCAGTTCTTC | CASSPLGGAGDNEQFF | TRBD2 | TRBV4-2 | NA | TRBJ2-1
TGTGCCAGCTTGGTGAAGGGGGCGCACAAGACCCAGTACTTC | CASLVKGAHKTQYF | TRBD1 | TRBV2 | NA | TRBJ2-5